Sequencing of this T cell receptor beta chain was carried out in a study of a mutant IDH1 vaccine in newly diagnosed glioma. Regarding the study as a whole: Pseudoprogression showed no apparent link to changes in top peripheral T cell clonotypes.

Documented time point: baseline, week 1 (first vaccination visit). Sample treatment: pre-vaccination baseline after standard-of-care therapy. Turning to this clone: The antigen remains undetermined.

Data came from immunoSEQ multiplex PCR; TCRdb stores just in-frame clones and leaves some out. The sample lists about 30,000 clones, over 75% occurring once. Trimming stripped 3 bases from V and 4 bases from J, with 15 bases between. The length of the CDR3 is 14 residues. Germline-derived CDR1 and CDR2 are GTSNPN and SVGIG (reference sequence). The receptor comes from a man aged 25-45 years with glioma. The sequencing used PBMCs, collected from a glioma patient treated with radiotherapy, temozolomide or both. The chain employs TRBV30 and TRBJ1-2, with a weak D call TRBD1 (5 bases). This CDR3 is CAWSADGRVYGYTF. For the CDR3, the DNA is TGTGCCTGGAGCGCGGACGGCAGGGTCTATGGCTACACCTTC.